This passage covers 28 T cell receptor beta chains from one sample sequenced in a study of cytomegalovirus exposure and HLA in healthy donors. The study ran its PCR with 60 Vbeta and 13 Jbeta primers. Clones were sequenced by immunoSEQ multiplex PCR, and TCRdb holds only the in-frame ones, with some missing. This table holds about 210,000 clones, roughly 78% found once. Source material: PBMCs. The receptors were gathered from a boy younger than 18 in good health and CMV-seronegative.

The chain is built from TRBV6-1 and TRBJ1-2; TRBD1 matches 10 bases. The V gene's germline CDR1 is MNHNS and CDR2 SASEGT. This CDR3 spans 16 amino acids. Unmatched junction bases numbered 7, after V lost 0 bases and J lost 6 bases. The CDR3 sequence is CASSEAPDRGQDGYTF. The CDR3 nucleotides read TGTGCCAGCAGTGAAGCCCCCGACAGGGGGCAGGATGGCTACACCTTC.

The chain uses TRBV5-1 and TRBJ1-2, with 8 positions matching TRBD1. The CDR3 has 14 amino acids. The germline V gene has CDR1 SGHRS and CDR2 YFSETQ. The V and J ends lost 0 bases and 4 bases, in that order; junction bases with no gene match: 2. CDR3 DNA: TGCGCCAGCAGCTTGGGGACAGGGCTCTATGGCTACACCTTC. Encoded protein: CASSLGTGLYGYTF. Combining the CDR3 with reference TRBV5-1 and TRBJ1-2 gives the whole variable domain KAGVTQTPRYLIKTRGQQVTLSCSPISGHRSVSWYQQTPGQGLQFLFEYFSETQRNKGNFPGRFSGRQFSNSRSEMNVSTLELGDSALYLCASSLGTGLYGYTFGSGTRLTVV.

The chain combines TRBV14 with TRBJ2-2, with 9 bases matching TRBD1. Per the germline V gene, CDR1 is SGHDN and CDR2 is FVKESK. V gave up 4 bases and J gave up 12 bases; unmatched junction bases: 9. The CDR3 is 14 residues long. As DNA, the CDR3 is TGTGCCAGCAGCCCGTCCGGCGGGACAGGGAAGCTGTTTTTT. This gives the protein CASSPSGGTGKLFF.

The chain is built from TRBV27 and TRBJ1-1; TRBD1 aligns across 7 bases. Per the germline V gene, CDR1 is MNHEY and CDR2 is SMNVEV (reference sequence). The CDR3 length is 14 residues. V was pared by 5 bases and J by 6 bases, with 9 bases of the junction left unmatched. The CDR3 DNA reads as TGTGCCAGCAGTCAAACAGGGGCGGTGGCTGAAGCTTTCTTT. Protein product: CASSQTGAVAEAFF.

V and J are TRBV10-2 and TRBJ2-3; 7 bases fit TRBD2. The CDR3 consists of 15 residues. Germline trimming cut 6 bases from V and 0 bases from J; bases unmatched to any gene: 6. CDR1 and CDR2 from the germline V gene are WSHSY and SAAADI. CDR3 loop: CASSVLAASTDTQYF. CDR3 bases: TGCGCCAGCAGCGTTCTAGCGGCTAGCACAGATACGCAGTATTTT.

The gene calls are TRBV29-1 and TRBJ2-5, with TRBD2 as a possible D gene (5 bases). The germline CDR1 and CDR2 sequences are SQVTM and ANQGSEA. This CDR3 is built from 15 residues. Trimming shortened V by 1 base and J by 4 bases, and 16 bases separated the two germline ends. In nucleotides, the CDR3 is TGCAGCGTTGAAGGCCGGGGATCGGTGGGAGAGACCCAGTACTTC. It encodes CSVEGRGSVGETQYF.

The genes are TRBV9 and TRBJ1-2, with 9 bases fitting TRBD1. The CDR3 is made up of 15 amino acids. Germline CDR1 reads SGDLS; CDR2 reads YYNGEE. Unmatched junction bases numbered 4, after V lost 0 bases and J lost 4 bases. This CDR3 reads CASSVGLGQGYGYTF. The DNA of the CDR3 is TGTGCCAGCAGCGTAGGCTTGGGACAGGGCTATGGCTACACCTTC.

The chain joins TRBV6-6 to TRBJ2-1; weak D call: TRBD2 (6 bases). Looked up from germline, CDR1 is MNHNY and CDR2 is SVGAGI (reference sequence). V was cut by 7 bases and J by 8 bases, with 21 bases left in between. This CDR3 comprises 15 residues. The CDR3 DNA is TGTGCCAGCAAAAGAGGAGGGGCCCCGGGGGATGAGCAGTTCTTC. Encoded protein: CASKRGGAPGDEQFF.

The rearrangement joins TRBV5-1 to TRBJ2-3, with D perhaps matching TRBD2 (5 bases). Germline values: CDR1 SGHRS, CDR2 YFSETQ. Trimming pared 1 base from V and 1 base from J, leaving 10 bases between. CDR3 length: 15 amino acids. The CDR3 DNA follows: TGCGCCAGCAGCTTGTCCGGGGAGCGCACAGATACGCAGTATTTT. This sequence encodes CASSLSGERTDTQYF.

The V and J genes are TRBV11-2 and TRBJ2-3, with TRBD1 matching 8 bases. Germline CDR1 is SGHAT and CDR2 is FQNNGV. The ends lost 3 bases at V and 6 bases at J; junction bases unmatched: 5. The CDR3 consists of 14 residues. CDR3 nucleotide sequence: TGTGCCAGCAGCTTCACGACAGGGGAGGATACGCAGTATTTT. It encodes CASSFTTGEDTQYF.

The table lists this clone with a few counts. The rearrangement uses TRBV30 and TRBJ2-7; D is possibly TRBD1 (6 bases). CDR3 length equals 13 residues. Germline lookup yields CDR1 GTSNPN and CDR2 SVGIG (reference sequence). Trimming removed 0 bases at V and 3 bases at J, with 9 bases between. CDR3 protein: CAWSVDSYYEQYF. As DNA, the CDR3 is TGTGCCTGGAGTGTGGACAGTTACTACGAGCAGTACTTC.

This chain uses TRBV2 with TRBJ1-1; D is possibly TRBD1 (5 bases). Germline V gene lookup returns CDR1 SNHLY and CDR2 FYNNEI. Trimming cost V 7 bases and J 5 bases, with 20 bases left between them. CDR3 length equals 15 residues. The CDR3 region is CASIAGVGSGTEAFF. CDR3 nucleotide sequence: TGTGCCAGCATTGCGGGGGTAGGGTCGGGGACTGAAGCTTTCTTT.

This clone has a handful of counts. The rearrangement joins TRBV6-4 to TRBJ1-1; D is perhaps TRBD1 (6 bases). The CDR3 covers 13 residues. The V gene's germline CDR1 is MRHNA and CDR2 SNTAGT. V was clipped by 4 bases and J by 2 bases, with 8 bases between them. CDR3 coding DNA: TGTGCCAGCAGTGCCAGGGGAAACACTGAAGCTTTCTTT. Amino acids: CASSARGNTEAFF.

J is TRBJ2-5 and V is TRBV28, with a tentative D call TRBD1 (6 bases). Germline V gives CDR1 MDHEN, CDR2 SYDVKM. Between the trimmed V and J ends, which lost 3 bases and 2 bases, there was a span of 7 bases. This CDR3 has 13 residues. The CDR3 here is CASSFQGQETQYF. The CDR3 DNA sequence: TGTGCCAGCAGTTTTCAGGGGCAAGAGACCCAGTACTTC.

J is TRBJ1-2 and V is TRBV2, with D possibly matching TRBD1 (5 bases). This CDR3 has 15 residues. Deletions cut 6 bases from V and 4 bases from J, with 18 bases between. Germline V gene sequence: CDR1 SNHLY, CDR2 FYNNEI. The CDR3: CASRQEGAPGYGYTF. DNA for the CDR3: TGTGCCAGCAGACAGGAGGGAGCTCCTGGCTATGGCTACACCTTC.

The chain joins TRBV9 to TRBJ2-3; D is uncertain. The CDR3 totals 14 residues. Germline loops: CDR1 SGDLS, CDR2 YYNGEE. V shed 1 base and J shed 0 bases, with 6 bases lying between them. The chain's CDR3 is CASSVYLSTDTQYF. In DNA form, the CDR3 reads TGTGCCAGCAGCGTATACTTGAGCACAGATACGCAGTATTTT.

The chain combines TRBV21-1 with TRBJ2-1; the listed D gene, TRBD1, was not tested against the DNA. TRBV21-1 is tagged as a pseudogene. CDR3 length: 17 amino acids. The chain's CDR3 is CASSKVGQSSSYNEQFF. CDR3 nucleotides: TGTGCCAGCAGCAAAGTAGGACAGTCGAGCTCCTACAATGAGCAGTTCTTC.

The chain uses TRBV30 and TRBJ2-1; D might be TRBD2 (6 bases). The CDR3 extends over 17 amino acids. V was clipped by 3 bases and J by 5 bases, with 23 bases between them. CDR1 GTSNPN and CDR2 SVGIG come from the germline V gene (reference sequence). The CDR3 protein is CAWRVFGSVKLDNEQFF. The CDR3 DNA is TGTGCCTGGAGGGTTTTCGGGAGCGTCAAACTCGACAATGAGCAGTTCTTC.

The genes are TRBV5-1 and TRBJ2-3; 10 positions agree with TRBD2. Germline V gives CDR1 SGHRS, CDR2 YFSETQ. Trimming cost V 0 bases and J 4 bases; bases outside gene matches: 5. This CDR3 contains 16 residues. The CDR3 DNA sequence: TGCGCCAGCAGCTTGGAAGCTAGCGGGGGAGCAGATACGCAGTATTTT. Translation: CASSLEASGGADTQYF.

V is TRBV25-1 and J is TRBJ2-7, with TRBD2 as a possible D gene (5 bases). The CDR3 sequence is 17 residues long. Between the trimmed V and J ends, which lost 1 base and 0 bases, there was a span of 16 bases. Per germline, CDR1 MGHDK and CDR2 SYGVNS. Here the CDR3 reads CASSEFFVGGSSYEQYF. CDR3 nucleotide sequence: TGTGCCAGCAGTGAATTTTTTGTCGGTGGGAGCTCCTACGAGCAGTACTTC.

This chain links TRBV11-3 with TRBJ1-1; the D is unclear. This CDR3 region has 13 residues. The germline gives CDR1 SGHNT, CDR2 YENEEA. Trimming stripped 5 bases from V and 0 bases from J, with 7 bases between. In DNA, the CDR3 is TGTGCCAGCAGCGATCTAATGAACACTGAAGCTTTCTTT. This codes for CASSDLMNTEAFF.

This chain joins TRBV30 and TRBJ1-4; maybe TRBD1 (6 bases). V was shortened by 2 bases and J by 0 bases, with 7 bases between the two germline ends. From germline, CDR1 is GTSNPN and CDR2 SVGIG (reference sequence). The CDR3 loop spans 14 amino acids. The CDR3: CAWSKGATNEKLFF. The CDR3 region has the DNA TGTGCCTGGAGTAAGGGGGCAACTAATGAAAAACTGTTTTTT.

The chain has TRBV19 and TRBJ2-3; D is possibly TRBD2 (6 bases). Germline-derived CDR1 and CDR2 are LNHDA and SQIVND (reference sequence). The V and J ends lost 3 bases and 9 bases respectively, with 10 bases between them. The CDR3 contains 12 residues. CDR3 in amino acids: CASSIAEGTQYF. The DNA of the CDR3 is TGTGCCAGTAGTATTGCGGAGGGGACGCAGTATTTT.

The CDR3 coding sequence is TGTGCCAGCAGGCGGGGGATGGGAGGCAGGACTAATGAAAAACTGTTTTTT. This sequence encodes CASRRGMGGRTNEKLFF. The chain employs TRBV7-9 and TRBJ1-4; a possible D gene is TRBD1 (5 bases). V shed 6 bases and J shed 2 bases, with 19 bases lying between them. Germline CDR1 reads SEHNR; CDR2 reads FQNEAQ (reference sequence). The CDR3 is made up of 17 amino acids.

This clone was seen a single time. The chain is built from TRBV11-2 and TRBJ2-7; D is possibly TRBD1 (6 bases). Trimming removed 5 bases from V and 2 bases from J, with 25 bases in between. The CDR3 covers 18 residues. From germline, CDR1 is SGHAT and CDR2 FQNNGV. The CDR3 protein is CASSPGGAGAATAYEQYF. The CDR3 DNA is TGTGCCAGCAGCCCAGGAGGTGCAGGGGCCGCCACCGCCTACGAGCAGTACTTC.

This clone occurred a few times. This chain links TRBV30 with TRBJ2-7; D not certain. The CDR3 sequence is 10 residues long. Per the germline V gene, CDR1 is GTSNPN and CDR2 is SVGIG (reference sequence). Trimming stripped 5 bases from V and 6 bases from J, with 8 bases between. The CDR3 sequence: CAWSYREQYF. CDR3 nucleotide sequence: TGTGCCTGGTCCTATCGCGAGCAGTACTTC.

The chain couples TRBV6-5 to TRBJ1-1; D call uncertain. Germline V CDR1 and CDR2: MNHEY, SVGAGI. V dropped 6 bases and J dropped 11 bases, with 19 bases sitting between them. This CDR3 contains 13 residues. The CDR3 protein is CASSRASARGAFF. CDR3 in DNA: TGTGCCAGCAGCCGCGCCTCCGCAAGAGGGGCTTTCTTT.

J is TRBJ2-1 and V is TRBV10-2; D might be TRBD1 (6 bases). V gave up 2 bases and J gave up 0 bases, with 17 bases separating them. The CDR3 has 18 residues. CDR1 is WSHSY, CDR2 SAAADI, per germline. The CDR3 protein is CASSERKGRQASYNEQFF. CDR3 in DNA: TGCGCCAGCAGTGAGAGAAAGGGCAGACAGGCCTCCTACAATGAGCAGTTCTTC.